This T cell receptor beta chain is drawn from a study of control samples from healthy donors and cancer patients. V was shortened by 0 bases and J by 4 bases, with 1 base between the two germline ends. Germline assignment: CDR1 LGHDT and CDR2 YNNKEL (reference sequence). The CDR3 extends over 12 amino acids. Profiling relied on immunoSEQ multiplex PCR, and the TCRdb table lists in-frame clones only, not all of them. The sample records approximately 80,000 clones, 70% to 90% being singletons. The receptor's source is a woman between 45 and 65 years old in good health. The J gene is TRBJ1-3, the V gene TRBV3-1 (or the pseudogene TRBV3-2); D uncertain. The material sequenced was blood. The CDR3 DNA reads TGTGCCAGCAGCCAAGAAGGAAACACCATATATTTT. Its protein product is CASSQEGNTIYF.